This T cell receptor (beta chain) was sequenced in a study of blood T cells in healthy people across ages. Findings and caveats of the study: Naive CD4+ cells and diversity were both higher in long-lived donors than in aged donors. Roughly linear age-related decline in beta diversity appeared, significant by age approximately 41. Nothing was known about donor CMV status, and this possibly confounded expanded clonotype changes.

The CDR3 totals 13 residues. Germline CDR1 LNHNV, CDR2 YYDKDF (reference sequence). Between the trimmed V and J ends, which lost 5 bases and 8 bases, there was a span of 12 bases. Each sample provided at least 6 micrograms of extracted total RNA. The authors ran a second PCR of about 7 to 11 cycles using a sample-barcoded 5' primer and a J-beta primer mix. TCRdb called the 5' RACE reads again in MiXCR, with one record for every CDR3 protein. The profile covers about 580,000 distinct CDR3 sequences, with under 55% appearing a single time and roughly 25% taken by the ten largest. A remark on this clonotype: Its target is unknown.

This receptor was obtained from a man older than 75 in good health. Sequenced material: blood. The rearrangement uses TRBV15 and TRBJ1-4, with no clear D. The CDR3 coding sequence is TGTGCCACCAGCCGGACCATGGGGGAAAAACTGTTTTTT. Residues: CATSRTMGEKLFF.